The clone carrying this T cell receptor (beta chain) was counted at least ten times. This entry belongs to a study of regulatory T cells in long-lasting Graves disease. HTBI primers from iRepertoire and Arm-PCR of CDR3 regions yielded the TCR beta libraries. Using its own MiXCR run on the multiplex PCR reads, TCRdb lists one record per CDR3 protein. The sample yields some 350,000 distinct CDR3 sequences, about 17% seen once. Time point reported: newly diagnosed GD, antithyroid drugs for less than 3 months. There was RNA extracted from PBMCs, and the TCR library was made from it. Looked up from germline, CDR1 is SGHAT and CDR2 is FQNNGV. This CDR3 has 12 amino acids. The V end lost 8 bases, the J end lost 7 bases, and 14 bases lay between the germline ends. This sample also appeared in a second study, on T cells in Graves' hyperthyroidism and ophthalmopathy. That source adds: Blood also contained most expanded thyroid clonotypes above 0.001.

The TCR sequence derives from a woman between 18 and 29 years old with Graves disease. V gene TRBV11-2 combines with J gene TRBJ1-2, with D perhaps TRBD1 (5 bases). The sample was peripheral blood mononuclear cells (PBMCs), taken at new diagnosis, from a patient treated with antithyroid drugs. In DNA, the CDR3 is TGTGCCAGCCGAGCCGGGGGGTTTGGCTACACCTTC. Translation: CASRAGGFGYTF.